This TCR beta chain was observed in a study of shared clonotypes between healthy human individuals. Notes on the study in general: Naive subsets, compared against memory subsets, generally had larger estimated richness values.

Only in-frame clones appear in the TCRdb table, and some are missing; sequencing was by immunoSEQ multiplex PCR. The table has roughly 640,000 clones, almost 97% seen once; the top ten hold about 0.057%. Germline CDR1 and CDR2: MNHEY and SVGAGI. CDR3 length: 15 residues. V was shortened by 2 bases and J by 11 bases, with 18 bases between the two germline ends. To note about this clone: Its antigen remains unidentified.

The chain joins TRBV6-5 to TRBJ1-4; D is undetermined. The receptor comes from a woman in her twenties or thirties in good health. The sequenced material came from naive CD4+ T cells sorted from blood. Specified subset: CD45RA+ positively selected. CDR3 residues: CASSYDRVSRGKLFF. For the CDR3, the DNA is TGTGCCAGCAGTTACGATAGGGTGTCCAGAGGGAAACTGTTTTTT.